The 18 T cell receptor beta chains given below trace back to one sample, sequenced in a study of cytomegalovirus exposure and HLA in healthy donors. The PCR made use of 60 Vbeta and 13 Jbeta primers. Profiling relied on immunoSEQ multiplex PCR, and the TCRdb table lists in-frame clones only, not all of them. Found here are 100,000 to 150,000 clones, more than 75% of them singletons; the top ten hold 1.5%. The sample consisted of PBMCs. The receptors shown here come from a female donor in good health and CMV-seronegative.

The chain couples TRBV11-3 to TRBJ2-2, with D unresolved. This CDR3 has 12 amino acids. CDR1 is SGHNT and CDR2 is YENEEA in the germline V gene. V was cut by 4 bases and J by 6 bases, with 6 bases left in between. Written as DNA, the CDR3 is TGTGCCAGCAGCTCTCGAGCCGGGGAGCTGTTTTTT. Encoded protein: CASSSRAGELFF.

The chain joins TRBV9 to TRBJ2-5; possible D gene TRBD2, 7 bases. Trimming left V 0 bases short and J 2 bases short, with 11 bases between. Germline loops: CDR1 SGDLS, CDR2 YYNGEE. This CDR3 is 15 amino acids long. Here the CDR3 reads CASSVGGGQQETQYF. Written as DNA, the CDR3 is TGTGCCAGCAGCGTAGGGGGGGGGCAACAAGAGACCCAGTACTTC.

This chain connects TRBV28 to TRBJ2-1; 12 bases align to TRBD2. This CDR3 is 16 amino acids long. CDR1 and CDR2 from the germline V gene are MDHEN and SYDVKM. J was trimmed by 7 bases and V by 3 bases; bases with no gene match: 7. In DNA form, the CDR3 reads TGTGCCAGCAGTTTCAGGACTAGCGGGGCCCTAAATGAGCAGTTCTTC. This codes for CASSFRTSGALNEQFF.

The rearrangement uses TRBV5-6 and TRBJ2-3; TRBD2 matches 9 bases. The CDR3 runs 16 residues. With 2 bases clipped from V and 1 base from J, the junction kept 5 bases outside the gene matches. Germline loops: CDR1 SGHDT, CDR2 YYEEEE. In DNA form, the CDR3 reads TGTGCCAGCAGCTTAAGACTAGCGGCAGGCACAGATACGCAGTATTTT. This translates into CASSLRLAAGTDTQYF. The full variable domain, in which reference TRBV5-6 and TRBJ2-3 provide the parts outside the CDR3, is DAGVTQSPTHLIKTRGQQVTLRCSPKSGHDTVSWYQQALGQGPQFIFQYYEEEERQRGNFPDRFSGHQFPNYSSELNVNALLLGDSALYLCASSLRLAAGTDTQYFGPGTRLTVL.

V and J are TRBV6-5 and TRBJ2-3, with 9 bases aligning to TRBD2. The germline gives CDR1 MNHEY, CDR2 SVGAGI. Trimming at V came to 5 bases and at J to 3 bases, leaving 6 bases not matched to a gene. The CDR3 length is 15 residues. CDR3 in DNA: TGTGCCAGCAGTGGTAGCGGGAGAAGGACAGATACGCAGTATTTT. This encodes CASSGSGRRTDTQYF.

The V gene is TRBV28, the J gene TRBJ2-5, with D uncertain. Trimming cost V 11 bases and J 4 bases, with 11 bases left between them. In germline, CDR1 is MDHEN, CDR2 SYDVKM. The CDR3 has 11 amino acids. For the CDR3, the DNA is TGTGCCGGCAAAACGGGAGAGACCCAGTACTTC. It yields the protein CAGKTGETQYF.

The chain couples TRBV4-2 to TRBJ2-1, with 12 bases that match TRBD1. CDR1 and CDR2 (germline): LGHNA, YNFKEQ. The CDR3 consists of 16 residues. V shed 4 bases and J 7 bases; nucleotides not matched to a gene: 8. The CDR3 DNA reads as TGTGCCAGCAGCCCGACAAGGGGACAGGGGGCGAATGAGCAGTTCTTC. Encoded protein: CASSPTRGQGANEQFF.

The rearrangement joins TRBV19 to TRBJ1-4, with D perhaps matching TRBD1 (5 bases). Germline V gene lookup returns CDR1 LNHDA and CDR2 SQIVND (reference sequence). V shed 4 bases and J shed 0 bases, with 12 bases lying between them. This CDR3 has 16 residues. CDR3 sequence (DNA): TGTGCCAGTAGTAACCTGGGAGGGGCAACTAATGAAAAACTGTTTTTT. It is translated as CASSNLGGATNEKLFF.

In its sample, this clone was seen once. The V call is TRBV2, the J call TRBJ1-1; D gene ambiguous. The V gene's germline CDR1 is SNHLY and CDR2 FYNNEI. The CDR3 loop spans 13 amino acids. The V end was cut by 7 bases, the J end by 1 base, with 10 bases between. The CDR3 loop reads CASKREGNTEAFF. Here the CDR3 DNA reads TGTGCCAGCAAACGGGAGGGGAACACTGAAGCTTTCTTT.

The CDR3 DNA reads TGTGCCAGCAGCGCCCGTAGCGGGAGTTTGCCCGAGCAGTACTTC. It yields the protein CASSARSGSLPEQYF. The chain carries TRBV2 and TRBJ2-5, with 9 bases fitting TRBD2. The DNA matches TRBJ2-7 better at its end, which makes the J call doubtful. CDR3 length: 15 amino acids. Per germline, CDR1 SNHLY and CDR2 FYNNEI.

The J gene is TRBJ2-7, the V gene TRBV2; TRBD1 matches 7 bases. The CDR3 spans 13 residues. J gave up 3 bases and V 7 bases, and 6 bases lay outside the gene matches. Germline V CDR1 and CDR2: SNHLY, FYNNEI. CDR3 amino acids: CASTEQGYYEQYF. CDR3 DNA sequence: TGTGCCAGCACGGAACAGGGGTACTACGAGCAGTACTTC. The full variable domain, with the rest looked up from reference TRBV2 and TRBJ2-7, is EPEVTQTPSHQVTQMGQEVILRCVPISNHLYFYWYRQILGQKVEFLVSFYNNEISEKSEIFDDQFSVERPDGSNFTLKIRSTKLEDSAMYFCASTEQGYYEQYFGPGTRLTVT.

This chain joins TRBV4-3 and TRBJ2-5; weak D call: TRBD1 (5 bases). The J call is doubtful: the DNA matches TRBJ2-7 better. This CDR3 contains 15 residues. Germline V gene data show CDR1 as LGHNA and CDR2 as YSLEER. The CDR3 DNA sequence: TGCGCCAGCAGCCAAGATGCAGGGTTTAGCTACGAGCAGTACTTC. This codes for CASSQDAGFSYEQYF.

This chain links TRBV7-2 with TRBJ1-1; perhaps TRBD1 as D (6 bases). The CDR3 runs to 16 residues. Trimming removed 1 base at V and 5 bases at J, with 17 bases between. The V gene's germline CDR1 is SGHTA and CDR2 FQGNSA. The CDR3 DNA is TGTGCCAGCAGCTTAGGCCTCCTGGGGGCTAGAACTGAAGCTTTCTTT. Residues: CASSLGLLGARTEAFF.

The V gene is TRBV7-7, the J gene TRBJ2-1, with D unresolved. Germline-derived CDR1 and CDR2 are SSHAT and FNYEAQ (reference sequence). This CDR3 has 13 residues. The V and J ends lost 4 bases and 3 bases respectively, with 7 bases between them. CDR3 region: CASSSTDYNEQFF. The CDR3 DNA reads as TGTGCCAGCAGCTCAACAGACTACAATGAGCAGTTCTTC.

The chain uses TRBV6-4 and TRBJ1-1; TRBD1 is a possible D gene (6 bases). Trimming pared 4 bases from V and 1 base from J, leaving 7 bases between. The CDR3 has 13 amino acids. CDR1 MRHNA and CDR2 SNTAGT come from the germline V gene. CDR3 in DNA: TGTGCCAGCAGTGCACAGGGGAACACTGAAGCTTTCTTT. Protein: CASSAQGNTEAFF.

This chain uses TRBV5-1 with TRBJ2-3; D is perhaps TRBD2 (5 bases). Germline-derived CDR1 and CDR2 are SGHRS and YFSETQ. The germline V and J ends were trimmed by 0 bases and 0 bases, with 17 bases remaining between them. The CDR3 runs 18 residues. This chain's CDR3 is CASSLVGKRTTSTDTQYF. The CDR3, as DNA: TGCGCCAGCAGCTTGGTGGGGAAGCGGACCACTAGCACAGATACGCAGTATTTT.

The gene calls are TRBV25-1 and TRBJ2-7; 13 bases agree with TRBD2. Germline CDR1 MGHDK, CDR2 SYGVNS. The CDR3 is 17 residues long. J was trimmed by 7 bases and V by 6 bases; bases with no gene match: 15. The CDR3 nucleotides read TGTGCCAGCAGCCCCCCAACCGGGACTAGCGGGATGGGAGAGCAGTACTTC. Protein: CASSPPTGTSGMGEQYF.

The chain recombines TRBV4-3 with TRBJ2-5; 10 nucleotides align to TRBD2. Germline CDR1 and CDR2: LGHNA and YSLEER. This CDR3 is built from 15 residues. With V trimmed by 3 bases and J by 4 bases, 5 bases remained unmatched. In nucleotides, the CDR3 is TGCGCCAGCAGCCACCTAGCGGGAGAAACAGAGACCCAGTACTTC. Translating it yields CASSHLAGETETQYF.